The 21 T cell receptor beta chains below all came from one sample that was sequenced in a study of shared clonotypes between healthy human individuals. Naive CD8 isolation took CD45RO-negative cells positively selected for CCR7 and excluded terminally differentiated effector memory CD45RA+ cells. Method: immunoSEQ multiplex PCR; TCRdb's copy keeps in-frame clones and lacks some. The table has about 2 million clones, less than 95% seen once. Sequencing was performed on naive CD8+ T cells sorted from blood. Source of these receptors: a man aged 18 to 29 in good health.

This clone was seen only once. The chain employs TRBV4-3 and TRBJ2-7; 7 bases match TRBD2. V lost 1 base to trimming and J lost 2 bases; unmatched junction nucleotides: 5. Germline CDR1 LGHNA, CDR2 YSLEER. The CDR3 runs to 15 residues. In DNA, the CDR3 is TGCGCCAGCAGCCAAGCCCTAGCGGAGGCCTACGAGCAGTACTTC. This encodes CASSQALAEAYEQYF.

The chain has TRBV27 and TRBJ2-3; D is unclear. The germline V gene has CDR1 MNHEY and CDR2 SMNVEV (reference sequence). The V end was cut by 4 bases, the J end by 1 base, with 12 bases between. The CDR3 sequence is 15 residues long. CDR3 DNA sequence: TGTGCCAGCAGTTCTTACCCGGGTGGCACAGATACGCAGTATTTT. It is translated as CASSSYPGGTDTQYF.

The V call is TRBV28, the J call TRBJ1-1; no definite D call. This CDR3 has 16 amino acids. CDR1 is MDHEN and CDR2 is SYDVKM in the germline V gene. Trimming took off 5 bases at V and 4 bases at J, with 20 bases between the two ends. The CDR3 loop is CASSPAPRGPITEAFF. DNA for the CDR3: TGTGCCAGCAGTCCCGCCCCCCGGGGTCCTATCACTGAAGCTTTCTTT.

This clone occurred once. The same CDR3 also results from other DNA sequences found in this sample. The rearrangement joins TRBV4-1 to TRBJ1-1; maybe TRBD1 (5 bases). Trimming removed 2 bases from V and 3 bases from J, with 7 bases in between. Germline CDR1 reads MGHRA; CDR2 reads YSYEKL. The CDR3 has 13 residues. CDR3 in DNA: TGCGCCAGCAGCCAACAGGGTGACACTGAAGCTTTCTTT. As protein: CASSQQGDTEAFF.

The CDR3 bases are TGTGCCAGCAGTTTCGACAGGTCGAACACCGGGGAGCTGTTTTTT. Its protein product is CASSFDRSNTGELFF. V is TRBV28 and J is TRBJ2-2; the D gene is possibly TRBD1 (6 bases). V lost 3 bases and J 0 bases, leaving 8 bases between the germline ends. The CDR3 is made up of 15 amino acids. The germline V gene encodes CDR1 MDHEN and CDR2 SYDVKM.

This clone was observed a few times. The chain links TRBV4-1 to TRBJ1-2; D remains unclear. This CDR3 region has 16 residues. Germline CDR1 is MGHRA and CDR2 is YSYEKL. Trimming pared 0 bases from V and 0 bases from J, leaving 11 bases between. The CDR3 region has the DNA TGCGCCAGCAGCCAAGATCCTCCGGGATCTAACTATGGCTACACCTTC. Its translation is CASSQDPPGSNYGYTF.

This chain uses TRBV18 with TRBJ2-7, with 9 bases matching TRBD1. After removal of 6 bases from V and 2 bases from J, the junction contained 5 bases not matched to a gene. Germline assignment: CDR1 KGHSH and CDR2 LQKENI. There are 14 residues in the CDR3. CDR3 sequence (DNA): TGTGCCAGCTCTTCGGACAGGGGACCCTACGAGCAGTACTTC. Its protein product is CASSSDRGPYEQYF. Full variable domain (missing parts from reference TRBV18 and TRBJ2-7): NAGVMQNPRHLVRRRGQEARLRCSPMKGHSHVYWYRQLPEEGLKFMVYLQKENIIDESGMPKERFSAEFPKEGPSILRIQQVVRGDSAAYFCASSSDRGPYEQYFGPGTRLTVT.

This rearrangement joins TRBV27 to TRBJ2-2; the match to TRBD1 covers 12 bases. V gave up 6 bases and J gave up 4 bases; unmatched junction bases: 6. The germline V gene encodes CDR1 MNHEY and CDR2 SMNVEV (reference sequence). The CDR3 runs to 16 residues. CDR3 loop: CASSSGTGGLTGELFF. Written as DNA, the CDR3 is TGTGCCAGCAGCTCCGGGACAGGGGGCCTCACCGGGGAGCTGTTTTTT.

In regard to this clone: This sample includes further DNA sequences coding for the same CDR3. V usage is TRBV2 and J usage is TRBJ2-2; no clear D. Germline V CDR1 and CDR2: SNHLY, FYNNEI. Trimming pared 8 bases from V and 0 bases from J, leaving 4 bases between. The CDR3 covers 12 residues. Here the CDR3 reads CASRPNTGELFF. In DNA, the CDR3 is TGTGCCAGCCGGCCGAACACCGGGGAGCTGTTTTTT.

The chain employs TRBV7-6 and TRBJ2-5, with D possibly TRBD2 on 5 matching bases. Germline V lookup: CDR1 SGHVS, CDR2 FNYEAQ. The length of the CDR3 is 15 residues. V lost 1 base and J lost 2, with 11 bases in between. CDR3 sequence: CASSLVPGVQETQYF. The CDR3 coding sequence is TGTGCCAGCAGCTTAGTGCCCGGGGTTCAAGAGACCCAGTACTTC. The full variable domain, its missing parts supplied by reference TRBV7-6 and TRBJ2-5, is GAGVSQSPRYKVTKRGQDVALRCDPISGHVSLYWYRQALGQGPEFLTYFNYEAQQDKSGLPNDRFSAERPEGSISTLTIQRTEQRDSAMYRCASSLVPGVQETQYFGPGTRLLVL.

CDR3 loop: CASSYSVSGDPQNTEAFF. The CDR3 DNA follows: TGTGCCAGCAGTTACTCGGTCTCAGGGGACCCACAGAACACTGAAGCTTTCTTT. The chain combines TRBV6-7 with TRBJ1-1; TRBD1 is a possible D gene (6 bases). TRBV6-7 counts as an open reading frame of uncertain function. This CDR3 region has 18 residues. V was shortened by 0 bases and J by 1 base, with 18 bases between the two germline ends.

V gene TRBV5-6 combines with J gene TRBJ2-1; a possible D gene is TRBD1 (6 bases). CDR1 is SGHDT and CDR2 is YYEEEE in the germline V gene. The CDR3 sequence is 14 residues long. With 0 bases removed from V and 10 bases from J, the gap between germline ends came to 14 bases. The CDR3 DNA sequence: TGTGCCAGCAGCTTGGGGGACACCGGTGGGGAGCAGTTCTTC. This encodes CASSLGDTGGEQFF.

The chain is built from TRBV9 and TRBJ2-5, with 10 positions matching TRBD2. J gave up 5 bases and V 3 bases, and 7 bases lay outside the gene matches. This CDR3 spans 15 amino acids. Germline V gene sequence: CDR1 SGDLS, CDR2 YYNGEE. The CDR3 DNA reads TGTGCCAGCAGCGACGGGACTAGCGTTTCGGAGACCCAGTACTTC. Translation gives CASSDGTSVSETQYF.

The V call is TRBV19, the J call TRBJ1-5; D possibly corresponds to TRBD1 (6 bases). Germline values: CDR1 LNHDA, CDR2 SQIVND (reference sequence). Trimming removed 5 bases from V and 1 base from J, with 12 bases in between. CDR3 length: 15 amino acids. The CDR3 nucleotides are TGTGCCAGTAGTTTTTTTCAGGGGAGCAATCAGCCCCAGCATTTT. Translating it yields CASSFFQGSNQPQHF.

The J gene is TRBJ2-7, the V gene TRBV7-9; D possibly uses TRBD1 or TRBD2 (5 bases each). The CDR3 loop spans 15 amino acids. V lost 4 bases to trimming and J lost 3 bases, with 16 bases between them. From germline, CDR1 is SEHNR and CDR2 FQNEAQ (reference sequence). The CDR3, as DNA: TGTGCCAGCAGCTCATTCCGGGACGGAAACTACGAGCAGTACTTC. Protein product: CASSSFRDGNYEQYF.

The V gene is TRBV19, the J gene TRBJ2-7; TRBD1 aligns across 7 bases. The V gene's germline CDR1 is LNHDA and CDR2 SQIVND (reference sequence). The CDR3 is 14 amino acids. J was trimmed by 6 bases and V by 1 base; bases with no gene match: 6. The CDR3 DNA follows: TGTGCCAGTAGTATAGGGACAGGTTCCCTCGAGCAGTACTTC. Protein product: CASSIGTGSLEQYF.

Points on this clone: Other DNA sequences in this sample translate to the same CDR3. CDR3 in DNA: TGTGCCAGCAGCCAGACGGGTTACACTGAAGCTTTCTTT. The encoded protein is CASSQTGYTEAFF. The chain links TRBV6-5 to TRBJ1-1; no definite D call. This CDR3 region has 13 residues. Germline V gives CDR1 MNHEY, CDR2 SVGAGI. V was shortened by 6 bases and J by 3 bases, with 11 bases between the two germline ends.

The table lists this clone with a count of one. Other DNA variants within this sample encode the same CDR3. The J gene is TRBJ2-7, the V gene TRBV19; 11 bases map to TRBD1. The germline gives CDR1 LNHDA, CDR2 SQIVND (reference sequence). This CDR3 has 14 amino acids. V trimming: 8 bases; J trimming: 3 bases; junction bases outside the gene matches: 6. CDR3 loop: CASAPGTGGYEQYF. The CDR3 DNA reads as TGTGCCAGTGCCCCCGGGACAGGGGGCTACGAGCAGTACTTC.

The CDR3 spells CSVGPVGSDTQYF. The CDR3 DNA reads as TGCAGCGTTGGGCCCGTTGGTTCAGATACGCAGTATTTT. This rearrangement joins TRBV29-1 to TRBJ2-3, with D unclear. V lost 4 bases and J lost 4, with 12 bases in between. The length of the CDR3 is 13 residues. CDR1 is SQVTM, CDR2 ANQGSEA, per germline.

CDR3 residues: CASSQSIAGEYTDTQYF. The CDR3 DNA reads as TGTGCCAGCAGCCAATCCATAGCGGGGGAGTACACAGATACGCAGTATTTT. The V gene is TRBV7-6, the J gene TRBJ2-3; 9 positions agree with TRBD2. The germline V gene encodes CDR1 SGHVS and CDR2 FNYEAQ. The CDR3 totals 17 residues. Trimming removed 5 bases from V and 2 bases from J; junction bases left unmatched: 11.

The chain recombines TRBV7-6 with TRBJ1-1; 7 positions agree with TRBD1. CDR3 size: 15 residues. Looked up from germline, CDR1 is SGHVS and CDR2 is FNYEAQ. V trimming: 6 bases; J trimming: 5 bases; junction bases outside the gene matches: 12. In DNA form, the CDR3 reads TGTGCCAGCAGACCATCGGAGGGGGCGCGGACTGAAGCTTTCTTT. Encoded protein: CASRPSEGARTEAFF.